The sequence of this T cell receptor beta chain was determined in a study of hypomethylating agent response in myelodysplastic syndrome. Study-wide context: Of the myelodysplastic syndrome patients, some ten were male, 2 female. Roughly 6 patients responded with complete response or hematologic improvement; five did not.

Assay used: immunoSEQ multiplex PCR; TCRdb lists only in-frame clones, some missing. The sample records approximately 4,500 clones, about 81% being singletons. The CDR3 runs 14 residues. V was cut by 5 bases and J by 3 bases, with 14 bases left in between. The V gene's germline CDR1 is SGHAT and CDR2 FQNNGV. The sample was bone marrow, taken before or after starting hypomethylating agent treatment for myelodysplastic syndrome (not recorded which). The TCR was taken from a human donor with myelodysplastic syndrome. The V and J genes are TRBV11-2 and TRBJ2-7; D perhaps matches TRBD1 (5 bases). Here the CDR3 reads CASSEVGELYEQYF. As DNA, the CDR3 is TGTGCCAGCAGCGAAGTAGGGGAACTCTACGAGCAGTACTTC.